Sequencing of this T cell receptor (beta chain) was carried out in a study of cytomegalovirus exposure and HLA in healthy donors. As for the study in general: Of a few hundred genotyped donors, about 80% clustered with self-reported Caucasian donors.

Points from the study as a whole: Analysis was carried out at a later point, and it linked a missense DCLRE1C variant to TCR beta V- and J-gene trimming. The classifier reportedly diagnosed cytomegalovirus status with high specificity and sensitivity. Other equally common chains were less clonally expanded than HLA-associated TCR beta chains, a later analysis showed.

About this clone itself: Its antigen is still unknown.

The V end was cut by 5 bases, the J end by 10 bases, with 15 bases between. Germline CDR1 is SEHNR and CDR2 is FQNEAQ (reference sequence). The CDR3 length is 13 residues. Primers for the PCR totalled 60 Vbeta and 13 Jbeta. Sequencing used immunoSEQ multiplex PCR; TCRdb keeps in-frame clones, though not all of them. Among around 180,000 clones listed, less than 75% were seen once. The specimen was PBMCs. The rearrangement joins TRBV7-9 to TRBJ2-1, with D tentatively TRBD2 (6 bases). The receptor comes from a girl aged 5-17 years in good health and CMV-seronegative. The CDR3 region is CASSVRLDDEQFF. The CDR3 bases are TGTGCCAGCAGCGTGAGACTAGATGACGAGCAGTTCTTC. Looking up the rest from reference TRBV7-9 and TRBJ2-1 gives the full variable domain: DTGVSQNPRHKITKRGQNVTFRCDPISEHNRLYWYRQTLGQGPEFLTYFQNEAQLEKSRLLSDRFSAERPKGSFSTLEIQRTEQGDSAMYLCASSVRLDDEQFFGPGTRLTVL.